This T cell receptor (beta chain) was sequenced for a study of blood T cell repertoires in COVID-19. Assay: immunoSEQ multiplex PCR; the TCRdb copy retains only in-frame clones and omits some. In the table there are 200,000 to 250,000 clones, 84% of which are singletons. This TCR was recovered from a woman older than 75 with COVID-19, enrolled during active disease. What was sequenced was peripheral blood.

CDR3 sequence: CASSQDHGSGQPQHF. The CDR3 DNA reads as TGTGCCAGCAGCCAAGACCACGGGAGCGGGCAGCCCCAGCATTTT. This chain uses TRBV3-1 (or the pseudogene TRBV3-2) with TRBJ1-5; D unresolved. V dropped 0 bases and J dropped 7 bases, with 13 bases sitting between them. The CDR3 runs 15 residues. Germline CDR1 and CDR2: LGHDT and YNNKEL (reference sequence).